Each of the 29 T cell receptor beta chains below was sequenced from the same sample in a study of OX40 agonist ivuxolimab in advanced cancers. Data came from immunoSEQ multiplex PCR; TCRdb stores just in-frame clones and leaves some out. The sample yields 13,000 or so clones, approximately 80% seen once. This specimen was CD4+ or CD8+ T cells sorted from blood, taken in a trial of the OX40 agonist ivuxolimab. These receptors were taken from an adult with an advanced solid tumor such as melanoma, head and neck, liver or kidney cancer.

This chain joins TRBV19 and TRBJ2-2; D might be TRBD1 (6 bases). The germline V and J ends were trimmed by 3 bases and 7 bases, with 9 bases remaining between them. CDR1 and CDR2 from the germline V gene are LNHDA and SQIVND (reference sequence). The CDR3 is 13 amino acids. Here the CDR3 DNA reads TGTGCCAGTAGTATTGGGGACAACGGGGAGCTGTTTTTT. Residues: CASSIGDNGELFF.

The CDR3 DNA follows: TGTGCCAGCAGCCTGGGGCGGGGCTACTCCTACAATGAGCAGTTCTTC. Translation gives CASSLGRGYSYNEQFF. The V gene is TRBV7-2, the J gene TRBJ2-1, with D tentatively TRBD2 (6 bases). Germline-derived CDR1 and CDR2 are SGHTA and FQGNSA. The CDR3 sequence is 16 residues long. The V end was cut by 5 bases, the J end by 0 bases, with 14 bases between.

The count of this clone is one. The rearrangement joins TRBV30 to TRBJ2-1, with 9 nucleotides matching TRBD2. The length of the CDR3 is 13 residues. Germline V lookup: CDR1 GTSNPN, CDR2 SVGIG (reference sequence). V was pared by 7 bases and J by 7 bases, with 8 bases of the junction left unmatched. The CDR3 DNA follows: TGTGCCTATAGGGCTAGCGGGACGAATGAGCAGTTCTTC. It specifies CAYRASGTNEQFF. The whole variable domain, filled in from reference TRBV30 and TRBJ2-1, reads SQTIHQWPATLVQPVGSPLSLECTVEGTSNPNLYWYRQAAGRGLQLLFYSVGIGQISSEVPQNLSASRPQDRQFILSSKKLLLSDSGFYLCAYRASGTNEQFFGPGTRLTVL.

The chain employs TRBV14 and TRBJ2-7; perhaps TRBD1 as D (6 bases). The CDR3 covers 15 residues. Germline V gives CDR1 SGHDN, CDR2 FVKESK. The V gene lost 4 bases and the J gene lost 3 bases, with 16 bases spanning the gap. CDR3 region: CASSPLTGRIYEQYF. CDR3 DNA sequence: TGTGCCAGCAGCCCACTGACAGGTAGAATCTACGAGCAGTACTTC.

Only one count was recorded for this clone. The chain has TRBV28 and TRBJ2-5, with D possibly being TRBD2 (5 bases). The germline gives CDR1 MDHEN, CDR2 SYDVKM. Trimming removed 4 bases at V and 0 bases at J, with 18 bases between. The CDR3 length is 17 residues. Here the CDR3 DNA reads TGTGCCAGCAGTTCCTATTTATTTGGGGAGTACCAAGAGACCCAGTACTTC. It yields the protein CASSSYLFGEYQETQYF.

The chain is built from TRBV7-9 and TRBJ2-7, with D uncertain. This CDR3 is built from 15 residues. The ends were cut back, 0 bases at V and 3 bases at J, with 12 bases in the middle. Germline lookup yields CDR1 SEHNR and CDR2 FQNEAQ (reference sequence). CDR3 region: CASSLAELVGYEQYF. DNA for the CDR3: TGTGCCAGCAGCTTAGCGGAACTGGTCGGCTACGAGCAGTACTTC. Drawing the rest from reference TRBV7-9 and TRBJ2-7, the complete variable domain is DTGVSQNPRHKITKRGQNVTFRCDPISEHNRLYWYRQTLGQGPEFLTYFQNEAQLEKSRLLSDRFSAERPKGSFSTLEIQRTEQGDSAMYLCASSLAELVGYEQYFGPGTRLTVT.

The chain employs TRBV5-5 and TRBJ2-7; D not resolved. CDR1 is SGHKS, CDR2 YYEKEE, per germline (reference sequence). This CDR3 contains 13 residues. V was pared by 2 bases and J by 3 bases, with 9 bases between. The CDR3 reads CASSFSAVYEQYF. In DNA form, the CDR3 reads TGTGCCAGCAGCTTCTCGGCGGTCTACGAGCAGTACTTC. The complete variable domain, with remaining parts taken from reference TRBV5-5 and TRBJ2-7, reads DAGVTQSPTHLIKTRGQQVTLRCSPISGHKSVSWYQQVLGQGPQFIFQYYEKEERGRGNFPDRFSARQFPNYSSELNVNALLLGDSALYLCASSFSAVYEQYFGPGTRLTVT.

This chain links TRBV7-9 with TRBJ2-5, with D unclear. V dropped 3 bases and J dropped 5 bases, with 7 bases sitting between them. The CDR3 extends over 12 amino acids. The germline gives CDR1 SEHNR, CDR2 FQNEAQ (reference sequence). CDR3 in DNA: TGTGCCAGCAGCTTCTCACCCGAGACCCAGTACTTC. Protein sequence: CASSFSPETQYF.

This chain joins TRBV28 and TRBJ2-7; D is possibly TRBD2 (7 bases). The germline V gene has CDR1 MDHEN and CDR2 SYDVKM. This CDR3 contains 13 residues. The ends were cut back, 7 bases at V and 2 bases at J, with 12 bases in the middle. The CDR3 loop is CASKGGSTYEQYF. CDR3 DNA sequence: TGTGCCAGCAAGGGGGGGTCCACCTACGAGCAGTACTTC.

The chain is built from TRBV19 and TRBJ2-1; 7 bases map to TRBD1. The CDR3 is made up of 11 amino acids. With 6 bases clipped from V and 15 bases from J, the junction kept 8 bases outside the gene matches. Germline V gene sequence: CDR1 LNHDA, CDR2 SQIVND (reference sequence). CDR3 in DNA: TGTGCCAGTAGCTCAGGGGGTGTGCTGTTCTTC. This sequence encodes CASSSGGVLFF.

The V and J genes are TRBV7-9 and TRBJ2-1; 13 bases align to TRBD2. Germline V gives CDR1 SEHNR, CDR2 FQNEAQ (reference sequence). The length of the CDR3 is 17 residues. V lost 5 bases, J lost 5 bases, and 9 bases stayed unmatched. This CDR3 is CASSIPGTSGNDNEQFF. DNA for the CDR3: TGTGCCAGCAGCATTCCCGGGACTAGCGGGAACGACAATGAGCAGTTCTTC.

The CDR3 spells CASSRAGAATGELFF. DNA for the CDR3: TGCGCCAGCAGTAGAGCGGGAGCGGCCACCGGGGAGCTGTTTTTT. The J gene is TRBJ2-2, the V gene TRBV10-1, with 8 bases matching TRBD2. Germline lookup yields CDR1 WNHNN and CDR2 SYGVQD (reference sequence). Trimming cost V 5 bases and J 4 bases; bases outside gene matches: 6. This CDR3 has 15 residues.

This chain links TRBV27 with TRBJ2-7; no firm D call. CDR1 MNHEY and CDR2 SMNVEV come from the germline V gene (reference sequence). Trimming removed 7 bases at V and 0 bases at J, with 10 bases between. The CDR3 covers 13 residues. The CDR3 DNA reads TGTGCCAGCATCGACTTCAACTCCTACGAGCAGTACTTC. This encodes CASIDFNSYEQYF.

The genes are TRBV6-1 and TRBJ2-3, with a possible D match to TRBD2 (6 bases). The length of the CDR3 is 16 residues. V was clipped by 4 bases and J by 1 base, with 15 bases between them. CDR1 is MNHNS, CDR2 SASEGT, per germline. This CDR3 is CASSVPTGGGTDTQYF. For the CDR3, the DNA is TGTGCCAGCAGTGTCCCCACGGGCGGGGGCACAGATACGCAGTATTTT.

This sequence joins TRBV7-6 and TRBJ2-3; D possibly matches TRBD1 or TRBD2 (6 bases each). The V and J ends lost 2 bases and 4 bases respectively, with 19 bases between them. The V gene's germline CDR1 is SGHVS and CDR2 FNYEAQ. The CDR3 length is 17 residues. The CDR3 loop is CASSLMGASESPDTQYF. The CDR3, as DNA: TGTGCCAGCAGCTTAATGGGGGCTAGCGAGAGCCCAGATACGCAGTATTTT.

With respect to this clone: A far larger clone is off by one base, so a read error is likely. This specimen includes other DNA sequences encoding the same CDR3. The chain is built from TRBV5-1 and TRBJ2-7; maybe TRBD1 (5 bases). The CDR3 is made up of 15 amino acids. V was shortened by 0 bases and J by 0 bases, with 10 bases between the two germline ends. The germline V gene encodes CDR1 SGHRS and CDR2 YFSETQ. CDR3 nucleotides: TGCGCCAGCAGCTTGGACAGGACGCTCTCCTACGAGCAGTACTTC. As protein: CASSLDRTLSYEQYF.

This clone is a singleton in its sample. The V gene is TRBV9, the J gene TRBJ2-3; TRBD2 is a possible D gene (6 bases). Germline V gene lookup returns CDR1 SGDLS and CDR2 YYNGEE. The length of the CDR3 is 16 residues. The V end lost 0 bases, the J end lost 3 bases, and 14 bases lay between the germline ends. The CDR3: CASSVATGVYTDTQYF. The CDR3 DNA reads as TGTGCCAGCAGCGTAGCTACGGGAGTATATACAGATACGCAGTATTTT.

This chain links TRBV27 with TRBJ1-2; TRBD1 matches at 7 bases. Germline CDR1 MNHEY, CDR2 SMNVEV (reference sequence). V dropped 0 bases and J dropped 2; count of bases not matched to a gene: 3. The CDR3 covers 15 residues. The CDR3 nucleotides read TGTGCCAGCAGTTTATCCCGGACAGGAAACTATGGCTACACCTTC. Translating it yields CASSLSRTGNYGYTF.

This chain connects TRBV5-1 to TRBJ2-7; 8 nucleotides align to TRBD1. This CDR3 region has 14 residues. J gave up 4 bases and V 4 bases, and 7 bases lay outside the gene matches. CDR1 and CDR2 (germline): SGHRS, YFSETQ. CDR3 loop: CASSQGAQTYEQYF. The CDR3 coding sequence is TGCGCCAGCAGCCAGGGGGCCCAGACTTACGAGCAGTACTTC.

The rearrangement links TRBV18 to TRBJ2-7; D is unresolved. The germline CDR1 and CDR2 sequences are KGHSH and LQKENI. V lost 4 bases and J lost 0, with 10 bases in between. This CDR3 is 14 amino acids long. CDR3 coding DNA: TGTGCCAGCTCACAAGAGTTCCCCTCCTACGAGCAGTACTTC. This codes for CASSQEFPSYEQYF.

The V and J genes are TRBV29-1 and TRBJ2-7; D remains ambiguous. The germline V gene encodes CDR1 SQVTM and CDR2 ANQGSEA. V lost 5 bases and J 9 bases, leaving 20 bases between the germline ends. CDR3 length equals 13 residues. The CDR3 coding sequence is TGCAGCGTTAGCGCGCTGAGCTCCCACGTGCAGTACTTC. Its translation: CSVSALSSHVQYF.

This clone occurred a few times. This chain links TRBV7-9 with TRBJ1-1; the D gene is possibly TRBD1 (6 bases). V dropped 11 bases and J dropped 4 bases, with 14 bases sitting between them. Germline V gene lookup returns CDR1 SEHNR and CDR2 FQNEAQ (reference sequence). The CDR3 length is 12 residues. DNA for the CDR3: TGTGCCTGTCACAGGGTGTCCACTGAAGCTTTCTTT. Translating it yields CACHRVSTEAFF.

The V call is TRBV5-5, the J call TRBJ2-7; D is unresolved. Trimming removed 2 bases at V and 3 bases at J, with 9 bases between. CDR3 size: 13 residues. Germline V gives CDR1 SGHKS, CDR2 YYEKEE (reference sequence). CDR3 bases: TGTGCCAGCAGCTTAGACCCAATCTACGAGCAGTACTTC. This sequence encodes CASSLDPIYEQYF. Full variable domain (missing parts from reference TRBV5-5 and TRBJ2-7): DAGVTQSPTHLIKTRGQQVTLRCSPISGHKSVSWYQQVLGQGPQFIFQYYEKEERGRGNFPDRFSARQFPNYSSELNVNALLLGDSALYLCASSLDPIYEQYFGPGTRLTVT.

This chain joins TRBV7-9 and TRBJ2-1; tentatively, D is TRBD2 (6 bases). Trimming shortened V by 2 bases and J by 4 bases, and 18 bases separated the two germline ends. This CDR3 has 17 amino acids. CDR1 and CDR2 from the germline V gene are SEHNR and FQNEAQ (reference sequence). The CDR3 here is CASSLPSPGVGYNEQFF. CDR3 bases: TGTGCCAGCAGCTTACCTAGCCCGGGGGTAGGATACAATGAGCAGTTCTTC.

This clone appeared a single time. The junction does not match germline at one end; this may be a read error. The genes are TRBV7-7 and TRBJ2-7; 12 bases fit TRBD2. This CDR3 has 16 residues. Germline V lookup: CDR1 SSHAT, CDR2 FNYEAQ (reference sequence). CDR3 loop: CASSSSWTSGTHEQYF. Here the CDR3 DNA reads TGTGCTAGCAGCTCGAGTTGGACTAGCGGGACTCACGAGCAGTACTTC.

The chain has TRBV5-1 and TRBJ2-7; 9 nucleotides agree with TRBD2. The CDR3 covers 14 residues. In germline, CDR1 is SGHRS, CDR2 YFSETQ. The V gene end was trimmed by 4 bases and the J gene end by 5 bases; junction bases not matched to a gene: 7. CDR3 loop: CASSTGTSIHEQYF. The CDR3 nucleotides are TGCGCCAGCAGCACCGGGACTAGCATCCACGAGCAGTACTTC.

The rearrangement links TRBV6-5 to TRBJ2-5; 7 bases line up with TRBD2. Germline lookup yields CDR1 MNHEY and CDR2 SVGAGI. The CDR3 has 16 amino acids. The V segment lost 2 bases and the J segment 1 base; nucleotides outside the gene matches: 7. CDR3 nucleotides: TGTGCCAGCAGTTACAGCGGGGTGGGGTTCCAAGAGACCCAGTACTTC. Translated: CASSYSGVGFQETQYF.

This clone has only a few counts. The genes are TRBV28 and TRBJ2-7, with 10 bases identical to TRBD1. The germline CDR1 and CDR2 sequences are MDHEN and SYDVKM. This CDR3 contains 15 residues. The ends lost 4 bases at V and 6 bases at J; junction bases unmatched: 9. Here the CDR3 reads CASSSRTGGGGEQYF. CDR3 bases: TGTGCCAGCAGTTCCAGGACAGGGGGAGGGGGCGAGCAGTACTTC.

V usage is TRBV28 and J usage is TRBJ1-2; a possible D gene is TRBD1 (5 bases). The V gene lost 5 bases and the J gene lost 6 bases, with 13 bases spanning the gap. This CDR3 comprises 13 residues. Germline loops: CDR1 MDHEN, CDR2 SYDVKM. CDR3 coding DNA: TGTGCCAGCAGTCGGGTTTGGGGGGATGGCTACACCTTC. It yields the protein CASSRVWGDGYTF.